This T cell receptor beta chain came from a study of cytomegalovirus exposure and HLA in healthy donors. Vbeta (60) and Jbeta (13) primers were used in the PCR. This table comes from immunoSEQ multiplex PCR, and its TCRdb copy is limited to in-frame clones, with some not included. The table lists some 88,000 clones, about 67% of them singletons. The CDR3 covers 15 residues. Trimming removed 0 bases at V and 7 bases at J, with 10 bases between. Germline loops: CDR1 LGHNA, CDR2 YSLEER. This receptor was obtained from a woman aged 18-35 years in good health and CMV-seropositive. The chain recombines TRBV4-3 with TRBJ1-6, with D maybe TRBD1 (5 bases). Sequencing was performed on PBMCs. The CDR3: CASSQDTGFNSPLHF. The DNA for the CDR3 is TGCGCCAGCAGCCAAGATACAGGATTCAATTCACCCCTCCACTTT.